Described below is a single T cell receptor beta chain sequence and its context. Antigen unknown. These data belong to a study of neoadjuvant nivolumab and ipilimumab in lung cancer. Study results and limitations: Pathologic regression was not significantly tied to TCR clonality. From pretherapy to surgery, tumor richness and clonality rose with dual therapy. Resected-tumor TCR richness correlated positively with pretherapy blood richness. TCR receptors were sequenced in few samples.

Germline values: CDR1 KGHSH, CDR2 LQKENI. V shed 1 base and J 4 bases; nucleotides not matched to a gene: 2. CDR3 length: 15 residues. Clones were sequenced by immunoSEQ multiplex PCR, and TCRdb holds only the in-frame ones, with some missing. The top ten clones hold approximately 3.3% of a sample with about 38,000 clones, nearly 90% of them seen once. The sequence was collected from an adult with non-small cell lung cancer. The chain recombines TRBV18 with TRBJ1-1; 11 nucleotides agree with TRBD1. The source material was peripheral blood, sampled before neoadjuvant nivolumab, alone or with ipilimumab. As DNA, the CDR3 is TGTGCCAGCTCACCACGGGGGACAGGGGGCACTGAAGCTTTCTTT. As protein: CASSPRGTGGTEAFF.